The 20 T cell receptor beta chains below all came from one sample that was sequenced in a study of blood T cell repertoires in COVID-19. The repertoire was sequenced with immunoSEQ multiplex PCR; TCRdb's copy has only in-frame clones and lacks some. The sample records roughly 240,000 clones, about 91% being singletons. Sequencing was carried out using PBMCs or T cells enriched from blood (not recorded which). The receptors derive from a middle-aged woman with acute COVID-19.

The chain combines TRBV27 with TRBJ1-1; a weak D match, TRBD1 (5 bases). Germline values: CDR1 MNHEY, CDR2 SMNVEV (reference sequence). This CDR3 has 14 amino acids. Trimming pared 7 bases from V and 0 bases from J, leaving 12 bases between. The CDR3 sequence: CASKVDTLNTEAFF. The CDR3 DNA reads as TGTGCCAGCAAAGTGGACACTTTGAACACTGAAGCTTTCTTT.

As DNA, the CDR3 is TGTGCCAGCAGCCCCGGGGGGGGAGCTGGAAACACCATATATTTT. Its translation is CASSPGGGAGNTIYF. J is TRBJ1-3 and V is TRBV2; D might be TRBD1 (5 bases). The V end was cut by 6 bases, the J end by 2 bases, with 14 bases between. The CDR3 runs to 15 residues. Germline V gives CDR1 SNHLY, CDR2 FYNNEI.

The chain links TRBV10-2 to TRBJ1-6; the match to TRBD1 covers 7 bases. The V and J ends lost 2 bases and 6 bases, in that order; junction bases with no gene match: 4. CDR3 length: 15 residues. Germline lookup yields CDR1 WSHSY and CDR2 SAAADI. CDR3 region: CASSEPDRTNSPLHF. DNA of the CDR3: TGCGCCAGCAGTGAGCCGGACAGGACTAATTCACCCCTCCACTTT.

This clone was counted once. The gene calls are TRBV10-3 and TRBJ2-3, with TRBD1 matching 12 bases. Trimming cost V 5 bases and J 5 bases; bases outside gene matches: 8. CDR3 length equals 16 residues. Germline loops: CDR1 ENHRY, CDR2 SYGVKD. CDR3 protein: CAISPGQGAVGDTQYF. The DNA of the CDR3 is TGTGCCATCAGTCCGGGACAGGGGGCCGTAGGAGATACGCAGTATTTT.

V gene TRBV12-3 or TRBV12-4 combines with J gene TRBJ1-1; D perhaps matches TRBD1 (5 bases). Trimming left V 5 bases short and J 2 bases short, with 9 bases between. The CDR3 extends over 13 amino acids. The CDR3: CASSGALNTEAFF. CDR3 nucleotides: TGTGCCAGCAGTGGGGCCTTAAACACTGAAGCTTTCTTT.

The rearrangement uses TRBV7-2 and TRBJ2-3; D unresolved. The CDR3 extends over 16 amino acids. Trimming pared 5 bases from V and 0 bases from J, leaving 15 bases between. Germline CDR1 is SGHTA and CDR2 is FQGNSA. The DNA for the CDR3 is TGTGCCAGCAGCCTTTCGCGGAGCACTAGCACAGATACGCAGTATTTT. Translation gives CASSLSRSTSTDTQYF.

The chain is built from TRBV7-8 and TRBJ1-3, with D possibly matching TRBD1 (6 bases). The CDR3 length is 16 residues. Germline values: CDR1 SGHVS, CDR2 FQNEAQ. Deletions cut 1 base from V and 4 bases from J, with 14 bases between. Written as DNA, the CDR3 is TGTGCCAGCAGCTTAGTTACAGGGCTAGTGGGAAACACCATATATTTT. This translates into CASSLVTGLVGNTIYF.

This chain joins TRBV9 and TRBJ1-5, with 8 bases that match TRBD1. The V gene end was trimmed by 0 bases and the J gene end by 4 bases; junction bases not matched to a gene: 0. CDR1 is SGDLS and CDR2 is YYNGEE in the germline V gene. This CDR3 has 14 amino acids. The CDR3, as DNA: TGTGCCAGCAGCGTAGGGGACAGGAATCAGCCCCAGCATTTT. This codes for CASSVGDRNQPQHF.

V is TRBV30 and J is TRBJ1-2; 7 bases match TRBD1. This CDR3 has 15 residues. Trimming cost V 3 bases and J 4 bases; bases outside gene matches: 11. Germline CDR1 is GTSNPN and CDR2 is SVGIG (reference sequence). The CDR3 region has the DNA TGTGCCTGGAGAGTAGCCACAGGGGACCCCTATGGCTACACCTTC. It codes for CAWRVATGDPYGYTF.

The gene calls are TRBV5-6 and TRBJ2-2; 14 positions agree with TRBD2. V shed 4 bases, J shed 4 bases, and the junction held 12 bases outside the gene matches. This CDR3 is 19 amino acids long. In germline, CDR1 is SGHDT, CDR2 YYEEEE. CDR3 nucleotide sequence: TGTGCCAGCAGCCTTGGACTAGCGGGGGGCTTTTTTATCACCGGGGAGCTGTTTTTT. Encoded protein: CASSLGLAGGFFITGELFF.

This chain joins TRBV5-8 and TRBJ2-1, with D tentatively TRBD1 (6 bases). CDR1 and CDR2 (germline): SGHTS, YDEGEE. The V and J ends lost 3 bases and 7 bases respectively, with 11 bases between them. This CDR3 spans 13 amino acids. The CDR3 DNA reads TGTGCCAGCAGCTCCAGGGGCATAAATGAGCAGTTCTTC. Translating it yields CASSSRGINEQFF.

The J gene is TRBJ2-1, the V gene TRBV5-1; 11 bases are a match to TRBD1. Germline V gives CDR1 SGHRS, CDR2 YFSETQ. J gave up 4 bases and V 4 bases, and 7 bases lay outside the gene matches. The CDR3 is made up of 16 amino acids. The CDR3 region is CASSKDGTGGYNEQFF. The CDR3 DNA reads TGCGCCAGCAGCAAGGACGGGACAGGGGGGTACAATGAGCAGTTCTTC. Complete variable domain (other parts from reference TRBV5-1 and TRBJ2-1): KAGVTQTPRYLIKTRGQQVTLSCSPISGHRSVSWYQQTPGQGLQFLFEYFSETQRNKGNFPGRFSGRQFSNSRSEMNVSTLELGDSALYLCASSKDGTGGYNEQFFGPGTRLTVL.

This clone appeared a few times. J is TRBJ2-5 and V is TRBV7-2; 10 bases are shared with TRBD2. Trimming cost V 3 bases and J 4 bases; bases outside gene matches: 8. This CDR3 is 16 amino acids long. In germline, CDR1 is SGHTA, CDR2 FQGNSA. The CDR3 here is CASSFTSSGGGETQYF. The CDR3 DNA reads as TGTGCCAGCAGCTTCACGTCTAGCGGGGGTGGAGAGACCCAGTACTTC.

This clone was detected only once. The V call is TRBV6-2 or TRBV6-3, the J call TRBJ1-4; D might be TRBD1 (6 bases). This CDR3 comprises 14 residues. CDR1 is MNHEY, CDR2 SVGEGT, per germline. Trimming took off 4 bases at V and 7 bases at J, with 13 bases between the two ends. CDR3 DNA sequence: TGTGCCAGCAGTTCACAGGGTACCCGTGAAAAACTGTTTTTT. Its translation: CASSSQGTREKLFF.

The chain links TRBV9 to TRBJ2-1, with a possible D match to TRBD1 (6 bases). V shed 2 bases and J shed 0 bases, with 9 bases lying between them. This CDR3 region has 15 residues. Germline V gives CDR1 SGDLS, CDR2 YYNGEE. CDR3 residues: CASSVQGSSYNEQFF. For the CDR3, the DNA is TGTGCCAGCAGCGTCCAGGGGAGCTCCTACAATGAGCAGTTCTTC.

This chain uses TRBV10-3 with TRBJ2-1; D is unclear. Germline loops: CDR1 ENHRY, CDR2 SYGVKD. Trimming removed 6 bases at V and 6 bases at J, with 6 bases between. The CDR3 totals 11 residues. The CDR3 region has the DNA TGTGCCATCAGCCCCGGCAATGAGCAGTTCTTC. It is translated as CAISPGNEQFF.

In DNA, the CDR3 is TGTGCCAGCTCACCACTTGTTCTGGATACGCAGTATTTT. It translates to CASSPLVLDTQYF. The chain carries TRBV18 and TRBJ2-3; no clear D. Germline CDR1 reads KGHSH; CDR2 reads LQKENI. V lost 1 base to trimming and J lost 6 bases, with 8 bases between them. This CDR3 is built from 13 residues.

The chain recombines TRBV6-2 or TRBV6-3 with TRBJ1-2, with TRBD1 identical over 7 bases. The CDR3 is made up of 17 amino acids. With V trimmed by 2 bases and J by 0 bases, 9 bases remained unmatched. Germline V lookup: CDR1 MNHEY, CDR2 SVGEGT. The CDR3, as DNA: TGTGCCAGCAGTTACCCTGGGACAGCGTCAACTAACTATGGCTACACCTTC. Its protein is CASSYPGTASTNYGYTF.

This chain connects TRBV29-1 to TRBJ1-1; the match to TRBD1 covers 7 bases. Trimming cost V 3 bases and J 3 bases; bases outside gene matches: 4. Germline V gives CDR1 SQVTM, CDR2 ANQGSEA. This CDR3 has 13 residues. The CDR3 protein is CSVDRQGDTEAFF. DNA of the CDR3: TGCAGCGTTGACCGGCAGGGGGACACTGAAGCTTTCTTT.

In its sample, this clone was seen a few times. The chain combines TRBV3-1 (or the pseudogene TRBV3-2) with TRBJ2-2; tentative D call: TRBD2 (6 bases). The germline V gene encodes CDR1 LGHDT and CDR2 YNNKEL (reference sequence). This CDR3 has 14 residues. Trimming shortened V by 6 bases and J by 6 bases, and 14 bases separated the two germline ends. The CDR3 here is CASRPRGEAGELFF. The DNA for the CDR3 is TGTGCCAGCAGACCCCGCGGGGAAGCCGGGGAGCTGTTTTTT.